This T cell receptor beta chain is drawn from a study of shared clonotypes between healthy human individuals. Turning to the study itself: Per donor, three plates held CD4 naive cells, three held CD4 memory, two held CD8 naive and one held CD8 memory.

The J segment lost 1 base and the V segment lost 6 bases, leaving 5 bases of the junction unmatched. Germline V gives CDR1 SGHVS, CDR2 FQNEAQ. The CDR3 runs to 15 residues. Study processing details: ImmunoSEQ supplied junction-only sequences lacking quality scores, so filtering was different. The repertoire was sequenced with immunoSEQ multiplex PCR; TCRdb's copy has only in-frame clones and lacks some. V, J and clone size were drawn from that table, and D and trimming were deduced from the DNA. The table has some 900,000 clones, over 75% seen once. This TCR came from a man in his late teens or twenties in good health. This chain joins TRBV7-8 and TRBJ2-1; 8 bases are a match to TRBD2. Sequencing was done on a sample of memory CD4+ T cells sorted from blood. This sample's subset: CD45RA-negative fraction. CDR3 coding DNA: TGTGCCAGCAGTCCCCGGGAGGGGTCCTACAATGAGCAGTTCTTC. Amino acid sequence: CASSPREGSYNEQFF.